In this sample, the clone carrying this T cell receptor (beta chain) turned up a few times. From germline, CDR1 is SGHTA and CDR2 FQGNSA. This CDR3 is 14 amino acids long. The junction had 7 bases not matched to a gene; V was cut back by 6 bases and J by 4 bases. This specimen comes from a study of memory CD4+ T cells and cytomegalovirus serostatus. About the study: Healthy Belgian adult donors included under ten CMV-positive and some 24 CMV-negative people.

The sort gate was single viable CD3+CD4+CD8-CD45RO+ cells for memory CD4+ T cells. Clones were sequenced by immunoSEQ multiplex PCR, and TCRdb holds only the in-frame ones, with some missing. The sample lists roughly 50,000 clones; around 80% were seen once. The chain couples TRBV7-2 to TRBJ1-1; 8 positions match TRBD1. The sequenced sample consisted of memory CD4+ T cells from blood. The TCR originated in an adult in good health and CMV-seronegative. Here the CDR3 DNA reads TGTGCCAGCAGACAAGCGACAGGGGTCACTGAAGCTTTCTTT. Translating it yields CASRQATGVTEAFF.